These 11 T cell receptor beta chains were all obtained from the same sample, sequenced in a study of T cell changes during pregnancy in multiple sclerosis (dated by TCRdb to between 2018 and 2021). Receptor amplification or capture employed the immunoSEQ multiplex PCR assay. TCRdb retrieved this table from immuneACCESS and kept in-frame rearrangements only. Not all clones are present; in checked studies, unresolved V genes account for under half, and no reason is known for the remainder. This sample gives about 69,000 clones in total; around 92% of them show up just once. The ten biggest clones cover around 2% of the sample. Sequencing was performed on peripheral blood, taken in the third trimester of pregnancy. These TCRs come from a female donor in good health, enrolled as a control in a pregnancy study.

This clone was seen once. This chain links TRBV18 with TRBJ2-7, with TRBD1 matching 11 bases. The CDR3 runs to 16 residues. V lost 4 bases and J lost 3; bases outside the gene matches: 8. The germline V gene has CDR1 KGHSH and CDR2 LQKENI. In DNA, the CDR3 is TGTGCCAGCTCACGGGCGGACAGGGGGCGAGGCTACGAGCAGTACTTC. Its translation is CASSRADRGRGYEQYF.

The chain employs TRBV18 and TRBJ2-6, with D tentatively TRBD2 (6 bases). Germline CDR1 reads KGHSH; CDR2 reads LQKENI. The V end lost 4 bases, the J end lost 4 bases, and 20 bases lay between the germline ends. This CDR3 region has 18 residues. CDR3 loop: CASSLGGISIMGANVLTF. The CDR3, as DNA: TGTGCCAGCTCACTAGGAGGGATCTCTATTATGGGGGCCAACGTCCTGACTTTC.

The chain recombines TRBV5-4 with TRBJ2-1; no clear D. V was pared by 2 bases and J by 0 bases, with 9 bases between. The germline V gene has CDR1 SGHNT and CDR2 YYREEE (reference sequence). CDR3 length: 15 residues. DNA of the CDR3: TGTGCCAGCAGCTTCCTACAGAGCTCCTACAATGAGCAGTTCTTC. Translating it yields CASSFLQSSYNEQFF.

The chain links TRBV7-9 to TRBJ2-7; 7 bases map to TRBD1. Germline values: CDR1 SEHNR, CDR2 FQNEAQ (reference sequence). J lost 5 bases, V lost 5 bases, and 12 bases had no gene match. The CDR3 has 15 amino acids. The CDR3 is CASSRTDRAHDEQYF. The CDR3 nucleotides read TGTGCCAGCAGCCGTACCGACAGGGCCCATGACGAGCAGTACTTC.

The CDR3 bases are TGTGCCAGCAGGTCGGGACAGGGGGAGCCCGGGGAGCTGTTTTTT. Protein sequence: CASRSGQGEPGELFF. The rearrangement joins TRBV27 to TRBJ2-2; 11 bases are shared with TRBD1. Germline loops: CDR1 MNHEY, CDR2 SMNVEV (reference sequence). Germline trimming cut 6 bases from V and 6 bases from J; bases unmatched to any gene: 6. The CDR3 is 15 residues long.

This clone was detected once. The CDR3 is CASSSGQGPTNYGYTF. CDR3 bases: TGCGCCAGCAGCTCGGGACAGGGACCTACTAACTATGGCTACACCTTC. This chain joins TRBV4-1 and TRBJ1-2; TRBD1 matches at 9 bases. Germline trimming cut 5 bases from V and 0 bases from J; bases unmatched to any gene: 7. Germline lookup yields CDR1 MGHRA and CDR2 YSYEKL. CDR3 size: 16 residues.

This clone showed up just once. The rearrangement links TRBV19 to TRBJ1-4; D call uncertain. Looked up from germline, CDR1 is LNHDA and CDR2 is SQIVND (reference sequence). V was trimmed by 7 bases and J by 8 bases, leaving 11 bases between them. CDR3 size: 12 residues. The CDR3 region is CASTDYAEKLFF. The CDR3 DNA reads TGTGCCAGTACGGACTATGCGGAAAAACTGTTTTTT.

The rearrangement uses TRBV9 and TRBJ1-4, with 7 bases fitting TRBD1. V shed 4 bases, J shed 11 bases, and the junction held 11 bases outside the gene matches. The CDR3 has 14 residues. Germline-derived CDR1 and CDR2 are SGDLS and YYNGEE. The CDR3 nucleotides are TGTGCCAGCAGCACTCGAGGGGGCCATGGGAAACTGTTTTTT. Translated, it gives CASSTRGGHGKLFF.

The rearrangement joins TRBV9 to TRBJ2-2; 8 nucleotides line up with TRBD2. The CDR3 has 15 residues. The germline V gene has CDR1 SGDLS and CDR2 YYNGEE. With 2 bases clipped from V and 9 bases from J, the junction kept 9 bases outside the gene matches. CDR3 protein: CASSVYGGGGRELFF. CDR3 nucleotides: TGTGCCAGCAGCGTGTACGGGGGGGGAGGAAGGGAGCTGTTTTTT. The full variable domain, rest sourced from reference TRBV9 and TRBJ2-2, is DSGVTQTPKHLITATGQRVTLRCSPRSGDLSVYWYQQSLDQGLQFLIQYYNGEERAKGNILERFSAQQFPDLHSELNLSSLELGDSALYFCASSVYGGGGRELFFGEGSRLTVL.

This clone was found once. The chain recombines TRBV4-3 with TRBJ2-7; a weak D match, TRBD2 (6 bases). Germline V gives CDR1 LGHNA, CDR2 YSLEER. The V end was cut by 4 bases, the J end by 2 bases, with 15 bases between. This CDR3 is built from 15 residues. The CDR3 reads CASSPSRERTYEQYF. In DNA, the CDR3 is TGCGCCAGCAGCCCGTCCCGGGAGCGGACCTACGAGCAGTACTTC.

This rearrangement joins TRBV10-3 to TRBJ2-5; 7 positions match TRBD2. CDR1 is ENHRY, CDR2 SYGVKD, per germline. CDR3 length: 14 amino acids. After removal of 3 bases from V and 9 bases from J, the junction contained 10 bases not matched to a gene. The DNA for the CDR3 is TGTGCCATCAGTGAAGAGGGGTCCCGGGGGGCCCAGTACTTC. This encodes CAISEEGSRGAQYF.